The entry that follows covers one T cell receptor (beta chain) sequence. This specimen belongs to a study of blood T cell repertoires in COVID-19. Germline V lookup: CDR1 MDHEN, CDR2 SYDVKM. V dropped 5 bases and J dropped 5; count of bases not matched to a gene: 6. This CDR3 is 14 amino acids long. Adults between about 18 and 95 years of age took part from 24 US areas. Assignments of participants to cohorts depended upon their own reported clinical history. Original analysis: Researchers report that nucleated cell counts were estimated from reference gene primer amplification. Assay: immunoSEQ multiplex PCR; the TCRdb copy retains only in-frame clones and omits some. Clone size and V and J calls were adopted from that table, with D and trimming inferred from the DNA. In the table there are 400,000 or so clones, around 89% of which are singletons.

The chain has TRBV28 and TRBJ1-5, with TRBD1 identical over 7 bases. Input material: PBMCs or T cells enriched from blood (not recorded which). The sequence derives from a man between 25 and 39 years old who had recovered from COVID-19. CDR3 residues: CASSPGTEYQPQHF. The CDR3 DNA follows: TGTGCCAGCAGTCCAGGGACAGAGTATCAGCCCCAGCATTTT. Looking up the rest from reference TRBV28 and TRBJ1-5 gives the full variable domain: DVKVTQSSRYLVKRTGEKVFLECVQDMDHENMFWYRQDPGLGLRLIYFSYDVKMKEKGDIPEGYSVSREKKERFSLILESASTNQTSMYLCASSPGTEYQPQHFGDGTRLSIL.